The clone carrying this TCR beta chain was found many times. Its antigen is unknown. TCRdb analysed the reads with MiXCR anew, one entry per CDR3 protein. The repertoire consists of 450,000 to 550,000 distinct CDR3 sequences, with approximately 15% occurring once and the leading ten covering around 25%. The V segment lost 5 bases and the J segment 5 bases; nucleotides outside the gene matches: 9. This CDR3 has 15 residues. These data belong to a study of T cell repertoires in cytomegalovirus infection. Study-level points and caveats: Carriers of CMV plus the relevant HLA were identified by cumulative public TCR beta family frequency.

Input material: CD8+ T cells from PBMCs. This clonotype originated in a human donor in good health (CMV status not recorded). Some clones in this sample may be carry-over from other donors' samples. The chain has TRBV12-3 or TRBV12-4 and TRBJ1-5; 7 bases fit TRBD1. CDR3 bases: TGTGCCAGCAGTCCATCCCAGACAGGGTATCAGCCCCAGCATTTT. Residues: CASSPSQTGYQPQHF.